This T cell receptor (beta chain) was profiled in a study of blood T cell repertoires in COVID-19. The wider study: Italy, Spain and the United States were the sources of the convalescent and acute COVID-19 samples.

Germline V gene lookup returns CDR1 MNHNY and CDR2 SVGAGI (reference sequence). CDR3 size: 15 residues. Trimming took 4 bases from V and 0 from J, leaving 10 bases between them. Per the original data handling: Amplification of reference gene primers provided the estimated nucleated cell counts. Method: immunoSEQ multiplex PCR; TCRdb's copy keeps in-frame clones and lacks some. The V and J calls and clone size are taken from that table; D and trimming were inferred from the DNA. There are 85,000 to 120,000 clones in the sample; less than 85% occur only once, and 11% to 15% lies in the top ten. This clone was picked up a small number of times.

This sequence originates from a woman aged 55-69 years with acute or convalescent COVID-19. The chain joins TRBV6-6 to TRBJ2-1; D possibly corresponds to TRBD1 (6 bases). Material: peripheral blood. The chain's CDR3 is CASSSTGSSYNEQFF. The CDR3 DNA follows: TGTGCCAGCAGTTCCACAGGGAGCTCCTACAATGAGCAGTTCTTC.